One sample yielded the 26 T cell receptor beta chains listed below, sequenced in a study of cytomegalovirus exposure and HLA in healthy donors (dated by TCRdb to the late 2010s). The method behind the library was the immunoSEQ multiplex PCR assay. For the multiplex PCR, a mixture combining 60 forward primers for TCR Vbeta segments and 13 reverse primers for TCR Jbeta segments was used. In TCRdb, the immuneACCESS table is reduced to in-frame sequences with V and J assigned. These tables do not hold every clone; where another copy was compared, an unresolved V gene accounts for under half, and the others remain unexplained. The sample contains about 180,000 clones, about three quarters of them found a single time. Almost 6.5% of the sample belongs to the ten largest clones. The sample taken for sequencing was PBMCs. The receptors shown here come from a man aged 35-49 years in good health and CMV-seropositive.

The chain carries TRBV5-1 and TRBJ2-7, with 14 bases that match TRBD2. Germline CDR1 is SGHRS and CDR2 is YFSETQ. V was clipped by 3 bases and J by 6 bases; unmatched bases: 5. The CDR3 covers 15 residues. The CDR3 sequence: CASSSPGTSGSEQYF. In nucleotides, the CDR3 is TGCGCCAGCAGCTCCCCCGGGACTAGCGGGAGCGAGCAGTACTTC.

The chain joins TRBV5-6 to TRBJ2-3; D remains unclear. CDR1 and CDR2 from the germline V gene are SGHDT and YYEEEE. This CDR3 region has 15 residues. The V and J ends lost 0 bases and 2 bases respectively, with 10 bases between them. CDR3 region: CASSLEHLLTDTQYF. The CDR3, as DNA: TGTGCCAGCAGCTTGGAACATCTCCTCACAGATACGCAGTATTTT.

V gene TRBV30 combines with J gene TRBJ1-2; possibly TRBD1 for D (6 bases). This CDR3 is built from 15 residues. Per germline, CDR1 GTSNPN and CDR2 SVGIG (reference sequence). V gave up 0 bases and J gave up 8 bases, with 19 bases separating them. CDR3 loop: CAWSVQGRGVDGYTF. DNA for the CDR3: TGTGCCTGGAGTGTACAGGGCAGGGGCGTAGACGGCTACACCTTC.

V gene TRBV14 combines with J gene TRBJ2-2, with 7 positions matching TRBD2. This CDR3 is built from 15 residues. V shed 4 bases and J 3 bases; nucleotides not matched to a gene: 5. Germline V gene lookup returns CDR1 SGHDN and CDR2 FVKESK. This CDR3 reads CASSPPAGDTGELFF. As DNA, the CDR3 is TGTGCCAGCAGCCCCCCCGCGGGGGACACCGGGGAGCTGTTTTTT. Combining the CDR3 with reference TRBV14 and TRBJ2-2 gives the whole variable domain EAGVTQFPSHSVIEKGQTVTLRCDPISGHDNLYWYRRVMGKEIKFLLHFVKESKQDESGMPNNRFLAERTGGTYSTLKVQPAELEDSGVYFCASSPPAGDTGELFFGEGSRLTVL.

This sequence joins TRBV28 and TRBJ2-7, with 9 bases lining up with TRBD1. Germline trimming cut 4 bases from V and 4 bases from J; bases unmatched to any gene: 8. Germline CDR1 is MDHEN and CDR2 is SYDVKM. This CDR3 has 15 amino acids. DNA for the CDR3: TGTGCCAGCAGTTCACAGGGGGCCGAGGGGTACGAGCAGTACTTC. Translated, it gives CASSSQGAEGYEQYF.

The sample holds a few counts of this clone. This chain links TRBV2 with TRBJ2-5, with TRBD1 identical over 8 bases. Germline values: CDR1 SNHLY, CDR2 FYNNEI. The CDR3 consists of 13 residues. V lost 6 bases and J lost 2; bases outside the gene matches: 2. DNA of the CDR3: TGTGCCAGCAGCCGGGACAGGCAAGAGACCCAGTACTTC. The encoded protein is CASSRDRQETQYF.

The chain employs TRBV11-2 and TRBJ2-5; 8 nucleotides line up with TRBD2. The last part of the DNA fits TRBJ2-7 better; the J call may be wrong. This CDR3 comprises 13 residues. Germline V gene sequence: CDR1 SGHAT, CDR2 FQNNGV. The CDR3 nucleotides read TGTGCCAGCACGTTTAGCGGGACTTACGAGCAGTACTTC. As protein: CASTFSGTYEQYF.

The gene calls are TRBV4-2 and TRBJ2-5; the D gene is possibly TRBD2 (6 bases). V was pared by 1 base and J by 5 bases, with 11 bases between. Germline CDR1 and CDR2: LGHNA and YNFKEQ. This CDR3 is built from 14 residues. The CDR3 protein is CASSQGEESETQYF. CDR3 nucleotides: TGTGCCAGCAGCCAAGGGGAGGAGTCTGAGACCCAGTACTTC.

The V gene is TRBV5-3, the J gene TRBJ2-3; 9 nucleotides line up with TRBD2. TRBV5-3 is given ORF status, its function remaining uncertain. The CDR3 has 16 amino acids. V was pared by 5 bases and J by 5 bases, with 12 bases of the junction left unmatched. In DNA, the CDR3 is TGTGCCAGAAGTGGCTGGCGGGAGGGCCCGGGAGATACGCAGTATTTT. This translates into CARSGWREGPGDTQYF.

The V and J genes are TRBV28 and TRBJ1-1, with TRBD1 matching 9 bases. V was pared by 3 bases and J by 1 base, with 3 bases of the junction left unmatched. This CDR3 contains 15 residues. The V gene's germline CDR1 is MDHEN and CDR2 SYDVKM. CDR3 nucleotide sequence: TGTGCCAGCAGTTTTGGGGACAGGGAGAACACTGAAGCTTTCTTT. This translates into CASSFGDRENTEAFF.

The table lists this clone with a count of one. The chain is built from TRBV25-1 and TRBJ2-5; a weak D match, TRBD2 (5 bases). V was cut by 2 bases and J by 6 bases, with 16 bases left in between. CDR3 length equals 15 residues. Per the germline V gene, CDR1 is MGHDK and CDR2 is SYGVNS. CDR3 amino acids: CASSERGSGGQTQYF. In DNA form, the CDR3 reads TGTGCCAGCAGTGAAAGAGGGAGCGGCGGGCAGACCCAGTACTTC. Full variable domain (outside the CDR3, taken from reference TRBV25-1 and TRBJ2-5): EADIYQTPRYLVIGTGKKITLECSQTMGHDKMYWYQQDPGMELHLIHYSYGVNSTEKGDLSSESTVSRIRTEHFPLTLESARPSHTSQYLCASSERGSGGQTQYFGPGTRLLVL.

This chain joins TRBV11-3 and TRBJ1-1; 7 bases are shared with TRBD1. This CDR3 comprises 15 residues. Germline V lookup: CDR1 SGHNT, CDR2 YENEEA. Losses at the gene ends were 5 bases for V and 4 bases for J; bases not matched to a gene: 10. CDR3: CASSGRQGLSTEAFF. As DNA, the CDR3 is TGTGCCAGCAGCGGCCGACAGGGATTAAGCACTGAAGCTTTCTTT.

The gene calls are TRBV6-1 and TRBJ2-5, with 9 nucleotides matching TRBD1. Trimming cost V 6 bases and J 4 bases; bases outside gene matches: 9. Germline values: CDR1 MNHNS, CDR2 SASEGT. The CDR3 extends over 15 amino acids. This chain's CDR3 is CASRGYRGLGETQYF. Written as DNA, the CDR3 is TGTGCCAGCAGGGGTTACAGGGGGCTCGGAGAGACCCAGTACTTC.

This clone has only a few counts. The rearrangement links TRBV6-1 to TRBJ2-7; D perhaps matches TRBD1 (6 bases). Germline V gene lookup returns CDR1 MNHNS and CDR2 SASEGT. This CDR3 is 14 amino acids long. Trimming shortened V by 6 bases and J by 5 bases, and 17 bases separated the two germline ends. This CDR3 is CASSRQALVNEQYF. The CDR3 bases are TGTGCCAGCAGCAGACAGGCGTTAGTGAACGAGCAGTACTTC.

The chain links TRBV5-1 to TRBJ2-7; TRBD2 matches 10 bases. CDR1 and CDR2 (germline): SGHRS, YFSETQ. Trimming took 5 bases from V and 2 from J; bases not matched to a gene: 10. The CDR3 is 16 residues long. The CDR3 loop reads CASSEPSGSPPYEQYF. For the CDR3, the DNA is TGCGCCAGCAGTGAGCCTAGCGGGAGTCCCCCCTACGAGCAGTACTTC.

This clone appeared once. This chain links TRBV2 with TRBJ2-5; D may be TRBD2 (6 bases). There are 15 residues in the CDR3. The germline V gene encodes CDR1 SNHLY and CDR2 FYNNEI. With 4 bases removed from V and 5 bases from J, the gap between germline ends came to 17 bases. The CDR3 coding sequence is TGTGCCAGCAGTGTGACGGGATTTCGGGGGGAGACCCAGTACTTC. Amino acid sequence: CASSVTGFRGETQYF.

CDR3 residues: CASSYSGTGSSKNIQYF. The CDR3 bases are TGTGCCAGTAGTTACTCCGGGACAGGGAGCTCCAAAAACATTCAGTACTTC. This chain uses TRBV19 with TRBJ2-4, with 9 positions matching TRBD1. Germline loops: CDR1 LNHDA, CDR2 SQIVND (reference sequence). Trimming took 5 bases from V and 2 from J; bases not matched to a gene: 10. This CDR3 comprises 17 residues.

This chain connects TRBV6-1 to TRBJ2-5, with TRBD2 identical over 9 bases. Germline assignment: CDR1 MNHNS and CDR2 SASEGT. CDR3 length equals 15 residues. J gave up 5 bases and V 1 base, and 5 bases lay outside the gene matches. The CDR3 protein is CASSEGAGGGETQYF. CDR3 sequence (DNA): TGTGCCAGCAGTGAAGGAGCGGGAGGTGGGGAGACCCAGTACTTC.

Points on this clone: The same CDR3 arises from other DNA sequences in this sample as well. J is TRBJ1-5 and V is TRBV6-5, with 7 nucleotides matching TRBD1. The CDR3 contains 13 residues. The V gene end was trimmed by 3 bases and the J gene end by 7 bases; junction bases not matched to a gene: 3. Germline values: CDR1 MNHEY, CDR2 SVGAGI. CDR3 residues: CASSYDRAQPQHF. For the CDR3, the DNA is TGTGCCAGCAGTTATGACAGGGCCCAGCCCCAGCATTTT.

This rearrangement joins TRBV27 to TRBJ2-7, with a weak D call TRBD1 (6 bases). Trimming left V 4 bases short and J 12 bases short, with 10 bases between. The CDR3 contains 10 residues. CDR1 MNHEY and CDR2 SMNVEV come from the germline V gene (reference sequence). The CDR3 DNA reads TGTGCCAGCAGTTACGGGACAAGGTACTTC. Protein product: CASSYGTRYF.

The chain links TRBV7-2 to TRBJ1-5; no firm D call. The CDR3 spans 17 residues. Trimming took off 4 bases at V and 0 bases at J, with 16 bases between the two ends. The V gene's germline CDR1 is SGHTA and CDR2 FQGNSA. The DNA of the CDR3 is TGTGCCAGCAGCTCCGAACCGGGTCTCGGTAGCAATCAGCCCCAGCATTTT. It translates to CASSSEPGLGSNQPQHF.

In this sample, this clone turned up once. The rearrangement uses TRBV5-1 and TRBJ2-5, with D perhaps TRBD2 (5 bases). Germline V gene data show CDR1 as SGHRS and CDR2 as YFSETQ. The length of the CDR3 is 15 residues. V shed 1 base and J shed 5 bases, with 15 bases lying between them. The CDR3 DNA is TGCGCCAGCAGCTTGCGACCCCTAGCTCAGGAGACCCAGTACTTC. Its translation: CASSLRPLAQETQYF. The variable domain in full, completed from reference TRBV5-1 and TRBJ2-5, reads KAGVTQTPRYLIKTRGQQVTLSCSPISGHRSVSWYQQTPGQGLQFLFEYFSETQRNKGNFPGRFSGRQFSNSRSEMNVSTLELGDSALYLCASSLRPLAQETQYFGPGTRLLVL.

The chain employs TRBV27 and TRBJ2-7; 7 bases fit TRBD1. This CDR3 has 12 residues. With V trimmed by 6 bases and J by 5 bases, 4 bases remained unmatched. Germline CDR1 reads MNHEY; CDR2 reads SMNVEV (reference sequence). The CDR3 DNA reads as TGTGCCAGCAGCCTAGGGGGCCACGAGCAGTACTTC. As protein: CASSLGGHEQYF.

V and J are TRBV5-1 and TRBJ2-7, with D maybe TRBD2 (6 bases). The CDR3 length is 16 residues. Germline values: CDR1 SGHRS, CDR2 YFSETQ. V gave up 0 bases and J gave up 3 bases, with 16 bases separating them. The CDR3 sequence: CASSLAGGGGFYEQYF. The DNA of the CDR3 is TGCGCCAGCAGCTTGGCCGGTGGTGGGGGGTTCTACGAGCAGTACTTC.

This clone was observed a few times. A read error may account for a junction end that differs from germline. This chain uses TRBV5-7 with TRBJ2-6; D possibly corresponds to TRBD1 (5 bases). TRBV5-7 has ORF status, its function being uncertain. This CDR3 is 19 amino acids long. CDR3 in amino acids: CASSLPNRLQSSGANGLTF. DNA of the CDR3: TGTGCCAGCAGCTTACCAAACCGCCTACAGAGCTCTGGGGCCAACGGCCTGACTTTC.

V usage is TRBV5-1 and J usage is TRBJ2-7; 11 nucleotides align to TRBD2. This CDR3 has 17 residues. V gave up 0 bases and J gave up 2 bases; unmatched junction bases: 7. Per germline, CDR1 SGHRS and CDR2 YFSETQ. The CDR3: CASSLALAGVSAYEQYF. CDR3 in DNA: TGCGCCAGCAGCTTGGCACTAGCGGGAGTTTCCGCCTACGAGCAGTACTTC.